What follows describes a single T cell receptor beta chain. Its antigen remains unknown. This sample was taken from a study of T cell repertoires in cytomegalovirus infection. Study-wide background: Shared public TCR beta signatures pointed to both CMV infection and a matching HLA type. Regarding the study as a whole: Dominant in the ex vivo response were TCR beta clonotypes restricted by HLA-C and specific for CMV.

The CDR3 spans 15 residues. V dropped 4 bases and J dropped 0 bases, with 13 bases sitting between them. Germline V CDR1 and CDR2: MDHEN, SYDVKM. MiXCR was run by TCRdb on the reads, yielding one entry per CDR3 protein. This table has roughly 600,000 distinct CDR3 sequences, roughly 24% appearing once. This rearrangement joins TRBV28 to TRBJ2-7; D is ambiguous. This receptor was taken from a human donor in good health (CMV status not recorded). Some clones in this sample may be carry-over from other donors' samples. The sequenced material came from CD8+ T cells from PBMCs. CDR3 region: CASSSDPRNSYEQYV. Here the CDR3 DNA reads TGTGCCAGCAGTTCCGATCCCAGGAACTCCTACGAGCAGTACGTC.